The 9 T cell receptor beta chains given below trace back to one sample, sequenced in a study of CD8 T cells in Susac syndrome. Random hexamers primed reverse transcription of roughly 0.5 to 1 ug RNA. TCRdb re-called the immunoSEQ multiplex PCR reads with MiXCR, one entry per CDR3 protein. The table shows 130,000 to 150,000 distinct CDR3 sequences, with 90% to 95% occurring only once. Sample: CD8+ T cells from PBMCs. The receptors were sampled from a human donor in good health.

The J gene is TRBJ2-2, the V gene TRBV7-6; TRBD1 is a possible D gene (5 bases). The CDR3 loop spans 15 amino acids. Germline V gene sequence: CDR1 SGHVS, CDR2 FNYEAQ. Trimming pared 5 bases from V and 3 bases from J, leaving 13 bases between. DNA for the CDR3: TGTGCCAGCAGCATGCCGACAGCTCACACCGGGGAGCTGTTTTTT. It codes for CASSMPTAHTGELFF.

The CDR3 sequence is CASSLNSNQPQHF. In DNA form, the CDR3 reads TGTGCCAGCAGTCTAAATAGCAATCAGCCCCAGCATTTT. The chain recombines TRBV12-3 or TRBV12-4 with TRBJ1-5; D ambiguous. CDR3 length equals 13 residues. V lost 5 bases, J lost 0 bases, and 5 bases lay in between.

The chain employs TRBV11-2 and TRBJ2-1; D gene uncertain. CDR3 length: 11 amino acids. CDR1 and CDR2 from the germline V gene are SGHAT and FQNNGV. V dropped 5 bases and J dropped 8 bases, with 7 bases sitting between them. In nucleotides, the CDR3 is TGTGCCAGCAGCGACTTCTATGAGCAGTTCTTC. The encoded protein is CASSDFYEQFF.

This rearrangement joins TRBV4-1 to TRBJ2-6; no definite D call. Trimming stripped 9 bases from V and 3 bases from J, with 12 bases between. The CDR3 consists of 14 residues. Germline V CDR1 and CDR2: MGHRA, YSYEKL. The CDR3 sequence is CASTDLDGANVLTF. In DNA, the CDR3 is TGCGCCAGTACAGACCTGGATGGGGCCAACGTCCTGACTTTC.

CDR3 bases: TGCGCCAGCAGCCCTCGGGAGTTCCCCTACGAGCAGTACTTC. Encoded protein: CASSPREFPYEQYF. The V and J genes are TRBV5-1 and TRBJ2-7; a weak D match, TRBD2 (6 bases). The CDR3 has 14 amino acids. V lost 4 bases, J lost 2 bases, and 13 bases lay in between. Germline-derived CDR1 and CDR2 are SGHRS and YFSETQ.

The rearrangement links TRBV20-1 to TRBJ2-3, with 8 bases matching TRBD2. This CDR3 spans 12 amino acids. Germline V lookup: CDR1 DFQATT, CDR2 SNEGSKA (reference sequence). The V gene end was trimmed by 7 bases and the J gene end by 1 base; junction bases not matched to a gene: 1. CDR3: CSGGLGTDTQYF. CDR3 bases: TGCAGTGGGGGACTAGGCACAGATACGCAGTATTTT.

The chain uses TRBV12-3 or TRBV12-4 and TRBJ2-1; a possible D gene is TRBD2 (7 bases). Trimming removed 8 bases at V and 7 bases at J, with 18 bases between. The CDR3 runs to 14 residues. CDR3 in DNA: TGTGCCAGCCGCCCGAGGGGGGGGATTAATGAGCAGTTCTTC. This sequence encodes CASRPRGGINEQFF.

CDR3 in DNA: TGTGCCAGCAGCGTAGGAGGATGGGGATTGGAGACCCAGTACTTC. The encoded protein is CASSVGGWGLETQYF. The gene calls are TRBV9 and TRBJ2-5, with no clear D. The CDR3 runs 15 residues. CDR1 and CDR2 (germline): SGDLS, YYNGEE. Trimming cost V 0 bases and J 5 bases, with 14 bases left between them. The entire variable domain, with the rest obtained from reference TRBV9 and TRBJ2-5, is as follows: DSGVTQTPKHLITATGQRVTLRCSPRSGDLSVYWYQQSLDQGLQFLIQYYNGEERAKGNILERFSAQQFPDLHSELNLSSLELGDSALYFCASSVGGWGLETQYFGPGTRLLVL.

The chain joins TRBV5-4 to TRBJ2-1; no reliable D call. This CDR3 has 14 amino acids. From germline, CDR1 is SGHNT and CDR2 YYREEE (reference sequence). Trimming shortened V by 0 bases and J by 7 bases, and 11 bases separated the two germline ends. The CDR3 region is CASSLGVRRNEQFF. DNA for the CDR3: TGTGCCAGCAGCTTGGGGGTTCGGAGAAATGAGCAGTTCTTC. The variable domain in full, completed from reference TRBV5-4 and TRBJ2-1, reads ETGVTQSPTHLIKTRGQQVTLRCSSQSGHNTVSWYQQALGQGPQFIFQYYREEENGRGNFPPRFSGLQFPNYSSELNVNALELDDSALYLCASSLGVRRNEQFFGPGTRLTVL.